This entry lists 22 T cell receptor beta chains sequenced from one sample in a study of cytomegalovirus exposure and HLA in healthy donors. A multiplex PCR was run with 60 Vbeta primers and 13 Jbeta primers. Using immunoSEQ multiplex PCR, the repertoire was profiled, and TCRdb retains in-frame clones only, with some absent. The sample table sets out about 82,000 clones. The specimen was PBMCs. These receptors were collected from a woman in her twenties or thirties in good health and CMV-seronegative.

This chain links TRBV15 with TRBJ2-3; TRBD2 might be the D (5 bases). V gave up 3 bases and J gave up 6 bases, with 13 bases separating them. Germline V gene data show CDR1 as LNHNV and CDR2 as YYDKDF (reference sequence). The CDR3 spans 14 residues. The CDR3 nucleotides are TGTGCCACCAGCAGCCGGGGAAGTTGGGATACGCAGTATTTT. It translates to CATSSRGSWDTQYF. The full variable domain, rest sourced from reference TRBV15 and TRBJ2-3, is DAMVIQNPRYQVTQFGKPVTLSCSQTLNHNVMYWYQQKSSQAPKLLFHYYDKDFNNEADTPDNFQSRRPNTSFCFLDIRSPGLGDTAMYLCATSSRGSWDTQYFGPGTRLTVL.

The chain is built from TRBV6-6 and TRBJ2-7; D is perhaps TRBD2 (6 bases). The CDR3 spans 13 residues. V lost 5 bases and J lost 6, with 14 bases in between. In germline, CDR1 is MNHNY, CDR2 SVGAGI (reference sequence). DNA of the CDR3: TGTGCCAGCAGTCGGACTACCCTAAGCGAGCAGTACTTC. Its protein is CASSRTTLSEQYF.

The rearrangement links TRBV6-1 to TRBJ2-7, with 7 nucleotides matching TRBD2. Germline trimming cut 4 bases from V and 9 bases from J; bases unmatched to any gene: 3. CDR1 and CDR2 from the germline V gene are MNHNS and SASEGT. The CDR3 runs to 11 residues. The CDR3 DNA is TGTGCCAGCAGTGTACTAGCGTGGCAGTACTTC. Translating it yields CASSVLAWQYF.

V is TRBV18 and J is TRBJ2-1, with TRBD1 matching 8 bases. Germline assignment: CDR1 KGHSH and CDR2 LQKENI. CDR3 length equals 16 residues. With V trimmed by 1 base and J by 5 bases, 7 bases remained unmatched. DNA for the CDR3: TGTGCCAGCTCACCACAGCCAGGGGGCAGGAACAATGAGCAGTTCTTC. It is translated as CASSPQPGGRNNEQFF.

The rearrangement uses TRBV1 and TRBJ1-2; TRBD1 was called by the table and not checked on the DNA. TRBV1 is deemed a pseudogene. The CDR3 consists of 13 residues. Written as DNA, the CDR3 is TGCACCAGCAGCATCCACAGGGTGGCTGGCTACACCTTC. Translating gives CTSSIHRVAGYTF.

The chain carries TRBV6-1 and TRBJ2-4; 9 bases are a match to TRBD1. Germline V gene lookup returns CDR1 MNHNS and CDR2 SASEGT. After removal of 5 bases from V and 8 bases from J, the junction contained 10 bases not matched to a gene. This CDR3 region has 15 residues. The DNA of the CDR3 is TGTGCCAGCAGTAAATGGACAGGGGTCGGGGACATTCAGTACTTC. Its protein is CASSKWTGVGDIQYF.

The V and J genes are TRBV12-5 and TRBJ2-1; 14 nucleotides align to TRBD2. The CDR3 sequence is 14 residues long. Germline V gives CDR1 LGHNT, CDR2 FRNRAP. The J segment lost 7 bases and the V segment lost 5 bases, leaving 1 base of the junction unmatched. The CDR3 region has the DNA TGTGCTAGTGGTCGACTAGCGGGAGGGAATGAGCAGTTCTTC. Amino acids: CASGRLAGGNEQFF.

The J gene is TRBJ2-3, the V gene TRBV11-2; 8 bases fit TRBD2. Germline V CDR1 and CDR2: SGHAT, FQNNGV. The CDR3 length is 16 residues. Trimming at V came to 2 bases and at J to 2 bases, leaving 6 bases not matched to a gene. CDR3: CASSLYWREDTDTQYF. CDR3 in DNA: TGTGCCAGCAGCTTATATTGGCGGGAGGACACAGATACGCAGTATTTT. Looking up the rest from reference TRBV11-2 and TRBJ2-3 gives the full variable domain: EAGVAQSPRYKIIEKRQSVAFWCNPISGHATLYWYQQILGQGPKLLIQFQNNGVVDDSQLPKDRFSAERLKGVDSTLKIQPAKLEDSAVYLCASSLYWREDTDTQYFGPGTRLTVL.

The chain carries TRBV5-1 and TRBJ2-2, with a weak D call TRBD2 (6 bases). CDR3 length: 14 residues. Germline V CDR1 and CDR2: SGHRS, YFSETQ. Trimming removed 5 bases at V and 1 base at J, with 9 bases between. The CDR3 sequence: CASRWDLNTGELFF. The CDR3 nucleotides are TGCGCCAGCAGGTGGGACTTGAACACCGGGGAGCTGTTTTTT.

This chain uses TRBV19 with TRBJ1-2; D gene uncertain. Trimming removed 6 bases at V and 4 bases at J, with 18 bases between. Germline V lookup: CDR1 LNHDA, CDR2 SQIVND (reference sequence). This CDR3 contains 15 residues. This CDR3 is CASSATGGRAYGYTF. The CDR3 nucleotides read TGTGCCAGTAGCGCCACGGGCGGGCGCGCCTATGGCTACACCTTC.

V usage is TRBV5-1 and J usage is TRBJ2-5; TRBD2 aligns across 8 bases. Germline V CDR1 and CDR2: SGHRS, YFSETQ. The V segment lost 0 bases and the J segment 5 bases; nucleotides outside the gene matches: 9. The CDR3 has 16 amino acids. This CDR3 reads CASSLVAAGVRETQYF. Here the CDR3 DNA reads TGCGCCAGCAGCTTGGTGGCAGCGGGAGTCCGGGAGACCCAGTACTTC.

V gene TRBV30 combines with J gene TRBJ2-7; perhaps TRBD2 as D (5 bases). Per germline, CDR1 GTSNPN and CDR2 SVGIG (reference sequence). The ends were cut back, 5 bases at V and 4 bases at J, with 12 bases in the middle. The CDR3 totals 12 residues. CDR3 region: CAWDKGGYEQYF. CDR3 sequence (DNA): TGTGCCTGGGATAAGGGCGGGTACGAGCAGTACTTC.

As regards this clone: The junction differs from germline at one of its ends, possibly a read error. This sequence joins TRBV30 and TRBJ2-7; TRBD1 matches at 7 bases. This CDR3 region has 15 residues. Looked up from germline, CDR1 is GTSNPN and CDR2 is SVGIG (reference sequence). CDR3 loop: CAGSVRGRGASEQYF. The DNA of the CDR3 is TGTGCCGGGAGTGTTAGGGGGCGAGGAGCTTCCGAGCAGTACTTC.

This chain connects TRBV5-1 to TRBJ1-1, with D perhaps TRBD1 (5 bases). This CDR3 is built from 14 residues. Germline V gene data show CDR1 as SGHRS and CDR2 as YFSETQ. Trimming took off 0 bases at V and 0 bases at J, with 6 bases between the two ends. CDR3 region: CASSLGTLNTEAFF. In DNA, the CDR3 is TGCGCCAGCAGCTTGGGGACATTGAACACTGAAGCTTTCTTT.

V gene TRBV30 combines with J gene TRBJ1-4; D not certain. The V and J ends lost 3 bases and 10 bases respectively, with 18 bases between them. The CDR3 runs to 14 residues. Germline V gene data show CDR1 as GTSNPN and CDR2 as SVGIG (reference sequence). For the CDR3, the DNA is TGTGCCTGGAGCACGGGGAAATGGAATAGAAAACTGTTTTTT. Translating gives CAWSTGKWNRKLFF.

The genes are TRBV6-5 and TRBJ2-1; D possibly corresponds to TRBD2 (6 bases). Trimming removed 11 bases at V and 7 bases at J, with 18 bases between. Germline CDR1 MNHEY, CDR2 SVGAGI. This CDR3 has 13 amino acids. CDR3: CAAAEGLRNEQFF. CDR3 DNA sequence: TGTGCCGCGGCGGAGGGGCTGAGGAATGAGCAGTTCTTC.

This sequence joins TRBV29-1 and TRBJ1-2; 7 bases map to TRBD1. The V gene's germline CDR1 is SQVTM and CDR2 ANQGSEA. Trimming removed 5 bases from V and 4 bases from J; junction bases left unmatched: 7. This CDR3 has 13 amino acids. The CDR3 sequence: CSVQGGTGYGYTF. The DNA for the CDR3 is TGCAGCGTTCAGGGGGGAACAGGCTATGGCTACACCTTC.

The chain is built from TRBV7-2 and TRBJ2-2; 12 positions match TRBD1. Looked up from germline, CDR1 is SGHTA and CDR2 is FQGNSA. The CDR3 runs to 15 residues. The V segment lost 3 bases and the J segment 7 bases; nucleotides outside the gene matches: 3. The CDR3 region has the DNA TGTGCCAGCAGCTTGCGGGACAGGGGGCTCGGGGAGCTGTTTTTT. This gives the protein CASSLRDRGLGELFF.

The chain carries TRBV6-1 and TRBJ1-4; D remains unclear. CDR3 length: 14 residues. V was shortened by 3 bases and J by 7 bases, with 12 bases between the two germline ends. Germline V gives CDR1 MNHNS, CDR2 SASEGT. The CDR3 bases are TGTGCCAGCAGTGATGGCGGTATCGGTGAAAAACTGTTTTTT. Residues: CASSDGGIGEKLFF.

This chain links TRBV2 with TRBJ2-7; D is uncertain. The length of the CDR3 is 12 residues. Germline CDR1 reads SNHLY; CDR2 reads FYNNEI. With 5 bases removed from V and 3 bases from J, the gap between germline ends came to 8 bases. CDR3 nucleotide sequence: TGTGCCAGCAGTAGTAACGGCTACGAGCAGTACTTC. It translates to CASSSNGYEQYF.

This chain joins TRBV19 and TRBJ2-2; the match to TRBD1 covers 7 bases. Trimming took 9 bases from V and 5 from J; bases not matched to a gene: 18. In germline, CDR1 is LNHDA, CDR2 SQIVND (reference sequence). The CDR3 is 17 amino acids. CDR3: CASHVTKTGWRTGELFF. In DNA form, the CDR3 reads TGTGCCAGCCACGTGACAAAGACAGGGTGGAGAACCGGGGAGCTGTTTTTT.

The V gene is TRBV19, the J gene TRBJ2-1; a weak D match, TRBD2 (5 bases). V lost 1 base to trimming and J lost 5 bases, with 6 bases between them. This CDR3 region has 13 residues. Germline V gives CDR1 LNHDA, CDR2 SQIVND (reference sequence). CDR3 in DNA: TGTGCCAGTAGTATAGCTAGCAACAATGAGCAGTTCTTC. Translating gives CASSIASNNEQFF.